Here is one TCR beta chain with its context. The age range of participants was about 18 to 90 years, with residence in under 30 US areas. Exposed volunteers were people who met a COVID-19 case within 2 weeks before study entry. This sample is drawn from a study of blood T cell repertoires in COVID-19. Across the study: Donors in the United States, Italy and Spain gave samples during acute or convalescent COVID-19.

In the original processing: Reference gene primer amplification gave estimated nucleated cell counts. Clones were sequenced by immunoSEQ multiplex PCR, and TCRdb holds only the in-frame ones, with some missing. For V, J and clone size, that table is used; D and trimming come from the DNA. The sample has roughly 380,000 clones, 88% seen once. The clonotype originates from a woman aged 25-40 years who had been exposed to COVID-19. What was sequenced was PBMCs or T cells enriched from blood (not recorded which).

CDR3 DNA: TGTGCCAGCAGCTCCTACAACCAGGGAGGGGAGCAGTACTTC. This encodes CASSSYNQGGEQYF. This chain joins TRBV7-9 and TRBJ2-7; 7 bases are shared with TRBD2. The CDR3 extends over 14 amino acids. The germline CDR1 and CDR2 sequences are SEHNR and FQNEAQ (reference sequence). V trimming: 4 bases; J trimming: 7 bases; junction bases outside the gene matches: 10.